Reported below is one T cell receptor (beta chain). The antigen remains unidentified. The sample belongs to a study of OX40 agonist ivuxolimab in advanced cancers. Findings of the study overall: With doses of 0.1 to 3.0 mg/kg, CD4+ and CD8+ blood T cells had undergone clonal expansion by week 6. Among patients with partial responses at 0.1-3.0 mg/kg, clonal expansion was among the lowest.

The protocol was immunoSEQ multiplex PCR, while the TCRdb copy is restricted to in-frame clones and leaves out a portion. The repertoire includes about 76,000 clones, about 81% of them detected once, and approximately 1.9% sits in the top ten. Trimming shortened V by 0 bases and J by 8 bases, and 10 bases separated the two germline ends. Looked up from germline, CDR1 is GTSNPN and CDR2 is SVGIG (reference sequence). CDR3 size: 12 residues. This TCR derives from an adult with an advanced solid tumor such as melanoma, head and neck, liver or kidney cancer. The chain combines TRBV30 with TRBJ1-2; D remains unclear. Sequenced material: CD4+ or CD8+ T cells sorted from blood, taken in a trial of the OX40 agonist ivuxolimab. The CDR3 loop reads CAWSVYREGYTF. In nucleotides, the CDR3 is TGTGCCTGGAGTGTATATAGGGAGGGCTACACCTTC.